The 2 T cell receptor beta chains in this list originate from one sample, sequenced in a study of blood T cell repertoires in COVID-19. The method was immunoSEQ multiplex PCR; TCRdb's version includes in-frame clones alone and lacks a portion of them. The table records 150,000 or so clones, roughly 83% of them present only once. The sample consisted of peripheral blood. These receptors all stem from a woman in her fifties or sixties with COVID-19, enrolled during active disease.

V is TRBV18 and J is TRBJ2-7; TRBD1 matches 8 bases. Germline V lookup: CDR1 KGHSH, CDR2 LQKENI. Trimming took 3 bases from V and 3 from J; bases not matched to a gene: 4. This CDR3 has 14 amino acids. In DNA, the CDR3 is TGTGCCAGCTCACCTGCCACAGGGGGCTACGAGCAGTACTTC. It translates to CASSPATGGYEQYF.

In its sample, this clone was seen a few times. The chain carries TRBV3-1 (or the pseudogene TRBV3-2) and TRBJ1-2; D is ambiguous. CDR3 length: 16 amino acids. CDR1 is LGHDT, CDR2 YNNKEL, per germline (reference sequence). Between the trimmed V and J ends, which lost 3 bases and 0 bases, there was a span of 14 bases. The CDR3 bases are TGTGCCAGCAGCCAGGAAGGAGGCCCCCCTAACTATGGCTACACCTTC. Translating it yields CASSQEGGPPNYGYTF.